These 26 T cell receptor beta chains originate from one sample sequenced in a study of response to subunit inactivated influenza vaccine. TCRdb reprocessed the RT-PCR reads with MiXCR, giving one entry per CDR3 protein. In the table there are 150,000 to 200,000 distinct CDR3 sequences, approximately 11% of which are singletons. The material sequenced was non-naive T cells sorted from PBMCs, taken about 6 weeks after vaccination. Source of these receptors: a man aged 50 or older who received an inactivated influenza vaccine.

This chain joins TRBV11-1 and TRBJ2-4, with 15 positions matching TRBD2. Germline V CDR1 and CDR2: SGHAT, FQDESV (reference sequence). The V segment lost 4 bases and the J segment 4 bases; nucleotides outside the gene matches: 11. The length of the CDR3 is 19 residues. The CDR3 protein is CASSSGLAGGRSLKNIQYF. The CDR3 DNA follows: TGTGCCAGCAGCTCGGGACTAGCGGGGGGACGCAGTCTGAAAAACATTCAGTACTTC.

V usage is TRBV4-3 and J usage is TRBJ2-7, with 7 bases that match TRBD2. Germline lookup yields CDR1 LGHNA and CDR2 YSLEER. The length of the CDR3 is 17 residues. V lost 3 bases to trimming and J lost 2 bases; unmatched junction nucleotides: 13. Here the CDR3 reads CASSQGPGQGGTYEQYF. The CDR3, as DNA: TGCGCCAGCAGCCAGGGGCCTGGGCAGGGAGGGACCTACGAGCAGTACTTC.

This clonotype was observed a few times. The CDR3 loop reads CSGRPGQGATEAFF. CDR3 nucleotide sequence: TGCAGCGGGCGACCGGGACAGGGGGCCACTGAAGCTTTCTTT. This chain connects TRBV29-1 to TRBJ1-1; 12 nucleotides line up with TRBD1. After removal of 7 bases from V and 4 bases from J, the junction contained 7 bases not matched to a gene. Germline values: CDR1 SQVTM, CDR2 ANQGSEA. This CDR3 has 14 residues.

This clonotype appeared many times. This chain joins TRBV12-3 or TRBV12-4 and TRBJ2-1; maybe TRBD2 (6 bases). V lost 4 bases and J 7 bases, leaving 14 bases between the germline ends. There are 14 residues in the CDR3. The CDR3, as DNA: TGTGCCAGCAGTTATGGTGGGGGGAGAAATGAGCAGTTCTTC. Translated: CASSYGGGRNEQFF.

This clonotype came up a few times. The V and J genes are TRBV2 and TRBJ2-1; D gene ambiguous. Trimming shortened V by 0 bases and J by 0 bases, and 9 bases separated the two germline ends. CDR1 and CDR2 from the germline V gene are SNHLY and FYNNEI. This CDR3 has 16 residues. The CDR3 spells CASSEARAVSYNEQFF. In nucleotides, the CDR3 is TGTGCCAGCAGTGAAGCGCGCGCGGTCTCCTACAATGAGCAGTTCTTC.

This clonotype was found many times. This chain connects TRBV6-5 to TRBJ1-5; 7 bases are shared with TRBD1. CDR1 MNHEY and CDR2 SVGAGI come from the germline V gene. CDR3 length: 14 residues. V lost 6 bases to trimming and J lost 7 bases; unmatched junction nucleotides: 9. The CDR3 DNA follows: TGTGCCAGCAGCCGAAACAGGGGACGGCAGCCCCAGCATTTT. This sequence encodes CASSRNRGRQPQHF.

This clonotype has just a few counts. This chain uses TRBV25-1 with TRBJ1-2; D perhaps matches TRBD1 (5 bases). CDR1 and CDR2 (germline): MGHDK, SYGVNS. The CDR3 covers 13 residues. Trimming took off 0 bases at V and 4 bases at J, with 6 bases between the two ends. The CDR3 DNA reads as TGTGCCAGCAGTGAATATGGGGGCTATGGCTACACCTTC. It specifies CASSEYGGYGYTF.

A few counts support this clonotype. The chain links TRBV12-3 or TRBV12-4 to TRBJ1-5; unclear D gene. The ends were cut back, 1 base at V and 0 bases at J, with 13 bases in the middle. CDR3 size: 17 residues. The CDR3 region is CASSLDWAAGSNQPQHF. CDR3 DNA sequence: TGTGCCAGCAGTTTAGATTGGGCGGCGGGTAGCAATCAGCCCCAGCATTTT.

The CDR3 region has the DNA TGTGCCAGCAGCCCGAGACGGAACACCGGGGAGCTGTTTTTT. It codes for CASSPRRNTGELFF. The V gene is TRBV7-2, the J gene TRBJ2-2; D call uncertain. V was cut by 5 bases and J by 1 base, with 8 bases left in between. Germline values: CDR1 SGHTA, CDR2 FQGNSA. The CDR3 covers 14 residues.

The gene calls are TRBV7-3 and TRBJ2-2; the D call may be TRBD1 or TRBD2 (5 bases each). Germline V gene data show CDR1 as SGHTA and CDR2 as FQGTGA. V lost 5 bases, J lost 7 bases, and 14 bases lay in between. This CDR3 spans 14 amino acids. The CDR3 region is CASSLGPPGGELFF. In DNA form, the CDR3 reads TGTGCCAGCAGCCTGGGACCGCCCGGCGGGGAGCTGTTTTTT.

This clonotype occurred a few times. The chain is built from TRBV5-1 and TRBJ2-3; 15 positions agree with TRBD2. V lost 2 bases to trimming and J lost 2 bases; unmatched junction nucleotides: 3. There are 17 residues in the CDR3. Germline-derived CDR1 and CDR2 are SGHRS and YFSETQ. This chain's CDR3 is CASSFGLAGGFTDTQYF. CDR3 DNA: TGCGCCAGCAGCTTCGGACTAGCGGGAGGGTTCACAGATACGCAGTATTTT.

This clonotype was detected ten times or more. This chain's CDR3 is CASSLAASGGSEQFF. As DNA, the CDR3 is TGCGCCAGCTCGCTGGCGGCTAGCGGGGGAAGTGAGCAGTTCTTC. V gene TRBV10-1 combines with J gene TRBJ2-1; TRBD2 matches 10 bases. V trimming: 8 bases; J trimming: 9 bases; junction bases outside the gene matches: 13. The CDR3 contains 15 residues. Germline loops: CDR1 WNHNN, CDR2 SYGVQD (reference sequence).

This clonotype was counted a few times. CDR3 residues: CASSQNSPLHF. For the CDR3, the DNA is TGTGCCAGCAGCCAGAATTCACCCCTCCACTTT. This rearrangement joins TRBV11-2 to TRBJ1-6; D call uncertain. The CDR3 covers 11 residues. The V end was cut by 5 bases, the J end by 7 bases, with 3 bases between. Germline V gene sequence: CDR1 SGHAT, CDR2 FQNNGV.

This clonotype was seen a single time. The genes are TRBV15 and TRBJ1-2; D is ambiguous. Germline-derived CDR1 and CDR2 are LNHNV and YYDKDF (reference sequence). Trimming pared 1 base from V and 7 bases from J, leaving 13 bases between. The CDR3 totals 14 residues. Here the CDR3 reads CATSRGPALSGYTF. In DNA, the CDR3 is TGTGCCACCAGCAGAGGGCCGGCTCTAAGTGGCTACACCTTC.

This clonotype was found a few times. The chain couples TRBV20-1 to TRBJ2-1; TRBD2 agrees at 8 bases. The CDR3 spans 16 residues. V shed 2 bases and J 8 bases; nucleotides not matched to a gene: 14. Germline-derived CDR1 and CDR2 are DFQATT and SNEGSKA (reference sequence). CDR3 nucleotides: TGCAGTGCTAGACCCTATTCAGCGGGAGATTTCGATGAGCAGTTCTTC. Protein product: CSARPYSAGDFDEQFF.

This clonotype turned up a few times. V is TRBV28 and J is TRBJ1-5, with D tentatively TRBD1 (6 bases). Trimming removed 6 bases at V and 4 bases at J, with 22 bases between. CDR3 size: 17 residues. The germline V gene has CDR1 MDHEN and CDR2 SYDVKM. As DNA, the CDR3 is TGTGCCAGCAGCCGATTGATGGGGCAGGGGATTAATCAGCCCCAGCATTTT. Encoded protein: CASSRLMGQGINQPQHF.

The chain combines TRBV20-1 with TRBJ2-5; no firm D call. This CDR3 is built from 13 residues. Germline V gene lookup returns CDR1 DFQATT and CDR2 SNEGSKA (reference sequence). Trimming left V 2 bases short and J 3 bases short, with 10 bases between. CDR3 in amino acids: CSARLVQKETQYF. The CDR3 DNA reads TGCAGTGCTAGACTAGTCCAAAAAGAGACCCAGTACTTC.

This clonotype turned up a few times. The V and J genes are TRBV6-2 or TRBV6-3 and TRBJ2-3, with 9 nucleotides matching TRBD2. Trimming cost V 2 bases and J 0 bases; bases outside gene matches: 3. There are 16 residues in the CDR3. Looked up from germline, CDR1 is MNHEY and CDR2 is SVGEGT. The DNA of the CDR3 is TGTGCCAGCAGTTACGTAGCGGGAGCGAGCACAGATACGCAGTATTTT. As protein: CASSYVAGASTDTQYF.

This clonotype was picked up a small number of times. This sequence joins TRBV3-1 and TRBJ2-5, with a weak D call TRBD1 (5 bases). The V gene lost 4 bases and the J gene lost 1 base, with 13 bases spanning the gap. CDR1 and CDR2 (germline): LGHDT, YNNKEL (reference sequence). This CDR3 region has 15 residues. CDR3 sequence reads: CASSPQIQVQETQYF. CDR3 coding DNA: TGTGCCAGCAGCCCCCAGATACAGGTCCAAGAGACCCAGTACTTC.

This chain joins TRBV20-1 and TRBJ1-2; no clear D gene. Germline lookup yields CDR1 DFQATT and CDR2 SNEGSKA (reference sequence). The CDR3 loop spans 10 amino acids. Deletions cut 5 bases from V and 4 bases from J, with 5 bases between. In nucleotides, the CDR3 is TGCAGTGCTGTGTCCTATGGCTACACCTTC. Translating it yields CSAVSYGYTF.

This clonotype has more than one count but fewer than ten. The chain couples TRBV19 to TRBJ1-1; the D gene is possibly TRBD1 (6 bases). The CDR3 has 18 residues. Per the germline V gene, CDR1 is LNHDA and CDR2 is SQIVND (reference sequence). Trimming took 3 bases from V and 3 from J, leaving 23 bases between them. The CDR3 nucleotides are TGTGCCAGTAGTATGACCGCCCCGGGGGCGCGTTTTGACACTGAAGCTTTCTTT. This gives the protein CASSMTAPGARFDTEAFF.

The V and J genes are TRBV7-9 and TRBJ2-1; 9 nucleotides agree with TRBD1. V was clipped by 5 bases and J by 4 bases; unmatched bases: 6. CDR1 SEHNR and CDR2 FQNEAQ come from the germline V gene (reference sequence). The CDR3 consists of 15 residues. The CDR3 here is CASSHRDREYNEQFF. The CDR3 coding sequence is TGTGCCAGCAGCCACCGGGACAGGGAATACAATGAGCAGTTCTTC. The variable domain in full, with the rest retrieved from reference TRBV7-9 and TRBJ2-1, is DTGVSQNPRHKITKRGQNVTFRCDPISEHNRLYWYRQTLGQGPEFLTYFQNEAQLEKSRLLSDRFSAERPKGSFSTLEIQRTEQGDSAMYLCASSHRDREYNEQFFGPGTRLTVL.

J is TRBJ2-7 and V is TRBV3-1; TRBD1 is a possible D gene (6 bases). The CDR3 extends over 15 amino acids. Germline CDR1 and CDR2: LGHDT and YNNKEL (reference sequence). Between the trimmed V and J ends, which lost 3 bases and 3 bases, there was a span of 15 bases. The CDR3 coding sequence is TGTGCCAGCAGCCAGGGGGACATCTGGGACTACGAGCAGTACTTC. Translated: CASSQGDIWDYEQYF.

This clonotype came up many times. The chain employs TRBV5-6 and TRBJ2-1; D perhaps matches TRBD2 (5 bases). Germline V lookup: CDR1 SGHDT, CDR2 YYEEEE. Trimming left V 3 bases short and J 9 bases short, with 10 bases between. The CDR3 extends over 12 amino acids. This chain's CDR3 is CASSSSSIEQFF. CDR3 nucleotide sequence: TGTGCCAGCAGCTCCTCTAGCATTGAGCAGTTCTTC.

The V and J genes are TRBV5-1 and TRBJ1-2; 7 nucleotides match TRBD1. Trimming took 0 bases from V and 4 from J; bases not matched to a gene: 3. Germline-derived CDR1 and CDR2 are SGHRS and YFSETQ. The CDR3 runs to 14 residues. CDR3 region: CASSLEGQRYGYTF. CDR3 DNA: TGCGCCAGCAGCTTGGAGGGACAGCGCTATGGCTACACCTTC.

Ten or more counts support this clonotype. The rearrangement uses TRBV6-2 or TRBV6-3 and TRBJ2-7; D unclear. The CDR3 is 15 residues long. V lost 6 bases and J lost 0, with 15 bases in between. Per the germline V gene, CDR1 is MNHEY and CDR2 is SVGEGT. The CDR3 spells CASRPTGRYSYEQYF. The CDR3 region has the DNA TGTGCCAGCAGACCAACTGGACGGTACTCCTACGAGCAGTACTTC.